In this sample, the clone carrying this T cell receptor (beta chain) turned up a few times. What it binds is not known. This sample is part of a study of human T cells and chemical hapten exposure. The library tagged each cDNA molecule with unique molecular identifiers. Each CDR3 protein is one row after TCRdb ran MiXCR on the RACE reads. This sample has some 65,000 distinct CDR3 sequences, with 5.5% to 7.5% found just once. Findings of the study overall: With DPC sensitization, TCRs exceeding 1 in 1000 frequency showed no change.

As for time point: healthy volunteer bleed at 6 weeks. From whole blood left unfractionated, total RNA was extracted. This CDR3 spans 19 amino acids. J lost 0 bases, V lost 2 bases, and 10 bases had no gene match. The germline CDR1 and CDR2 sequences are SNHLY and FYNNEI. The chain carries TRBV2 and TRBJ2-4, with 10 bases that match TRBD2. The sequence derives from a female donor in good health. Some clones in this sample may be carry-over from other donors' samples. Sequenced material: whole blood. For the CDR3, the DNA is TGTGCCAGCAGTGAAAAACTAGCGGGATTTACTATAGCCAAAAACATTCAGTACTTC. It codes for CASSEKLAGFTIAKNIQYF. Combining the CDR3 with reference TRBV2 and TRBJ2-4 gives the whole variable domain EPEVTQTPSHQVTQMGQEVILRCVPISNHLYFYWYRQILGQKVEFLVSFYNNEISEKSEIFDDQFSVERPDGSNFTLKIRSTKLEDSAMYFCASSEKLAGFTIAKNIQYFGAGTRLSVL.